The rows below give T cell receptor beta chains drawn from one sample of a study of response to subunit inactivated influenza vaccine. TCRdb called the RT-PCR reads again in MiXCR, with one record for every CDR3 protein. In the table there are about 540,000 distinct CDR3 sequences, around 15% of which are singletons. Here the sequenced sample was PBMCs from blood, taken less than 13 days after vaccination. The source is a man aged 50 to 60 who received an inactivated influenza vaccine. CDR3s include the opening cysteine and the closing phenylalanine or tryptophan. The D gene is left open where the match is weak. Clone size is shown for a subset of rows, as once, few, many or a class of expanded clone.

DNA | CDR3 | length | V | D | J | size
TGTGCCAGCAGCGCAGGACAGGGCTCTAGCACAGATACGCAGTATTTT | CASSAGQGSSTDTQYF | 16 | TRBV9 | TRBD1 | TRBJ2-3 | -
TGCGCCAGCAGCCAGGAGTCGTCGACTAGCGGGGGGCTATTTATCCAAGAGACCCAGTACTTC | CASSQESSTSGGLFIQETQYF | 21 | TRBV4-1 | TRBD2 | TRBJ2-5 | -
TGTGCCAGCAGTCCCGGGACAGCGGTTAACTATGGCTACACCTTC | CASSPGTAVNYGYTF | 15 | TRBV28 | TRBD1 | TRBJ1-2 | many
TGTGCCAGCAGCCCGGGTTATCTAGCGGGGATCCAAGAGACCCAGTACTTC | CASSPGYLAGIQETQYF | 17 | TRBV7-2 | TRBD2 | TRBJ2-5 | few
TGTGCCAGCAGGGCAATTAGCGGCAGTGAATACGAGCAGTACTTC | CASRAISGSEYEQYF | 15 | TRBV7-9 | - | TRBJ2-7 | many
TGCGCCAGCAGCTTGGACCCGACAGAGAACACCGGGGAGCTGTTTTTT | CASSLDPTENTGELFF | 16 | TRBV5-1 | - | TRBJ2-2 | few
TGTGCCAGCAGCTTAGGGGCGGGGGCTTCGAACACCGGGGAGCTGTTTTTT | CASSLGAGASNTGELFF | 17 | TRBV7-2 | - | TRBJ2-2 | few
TGCAGTGCTCCGTCTCGGTACACTGAAGCTTTCTTT | CSAPSRYTEAFF | 12 | TRBV20-1 | - | TRBJ1-1 | -
TGTGCCAGCAGGTCCGGGGGCCTCACCGGGGAGCTGTTTTTT | CASRSGGLTGELFF | 14 | TRBV6-1 | - | TRBJ2-2 | -
TGCGCCAGCAGCCAATTCGTAGGCCCCTACGAGCAGTACTTC | CASSQFVGPYEQYF | 14 | TRBV4-3 | - | TRBJ2-7 | few
TGCAGTGCTAGAGGGGACAGAGTTAACATTCAGTACTTC | CSARGDRVNIQYF | 13 | TRBV20-1 | TRBD1 | TRBJ2-4 | -
TGCAGTGCTAGTCTCGACATTAGCAATCAGCCCCAGCATTTT | CSASLDISNQPQHF | 14 | TRBV20-1 | - | TRBJ1-5 | -
TGTGCCAGCAGTACCCCGGGGAGGGGTGGCTACACCTTC | CASSTPGRGGYTF | 13 | TRBV6-1 | - | TRBJ1-2 | -
TGTGCCTCTAGACCCCCAGGACCCGGGGAGCTGTTTTTT | CASRPPGPGELFF | 13 | TRBV7-2 | - | TRBJ2-2 | many
TGCGCCAGCAGCCGGGGGGGTGGTGAAGCTTTCTTT | CASSRGGGEAFF | 12 | TRBV4-3 | - | TRBJ1-1 | few
TGTGCCTGGAGGACTTGGGGGAACCGAGAACACAGAGTTACGCAGTATTTT | CAWRTWGNREHRVTQYF | 17 | TRBV30 | - | TRBJ2-3 | -
TGTGCCAGCAGTTACTCCAGGGGGAGCCGTCATGAGCAGTACTTC | CASSYSRGSRHEQYF | 15 | TRBV6-5 | TRBD1 | TRBJ2-7 | few
TGTGCCAGCAGCCAAGCCGCGTTCTCGCCCCTCCACTTT | CASSQAAFSPLHF | 13 | TRBV3-1 | - | TRBJ1-6 | -
TGTGCCAGCAGCCTAGCGGCCTGGGGTACGCAGTATTTT | CASSLAAWGTQYF | 13 | TRBV5-6 | TRBD2 | TRBJ2-3 | few
TGTGCCAGCAATAACAGGGGGCATTCCGAGCAGTACTTC | CASNNRGHSEQYF | 13 | TRBV6-1 | TRBD1 | TRBJ2-7 | few
TGTGCCAGCAGCCCCACTGTCGGCCACAAGACCCAGTACTTC | CASSPTVGHKTQYF | 14 | TRBV3-1 | - | TRBJ2-5 | -
TGTGCCAGCAGCTTAGTGGGCGGGAGTTCCTACGAGCAGTACTTC | CASSLVGGSSYEQYF | 15 | TRBV5-1 | TRBD2 | TRBJ2-7 | few
TGCGCCAGCAGCCAGTCCGGTGTAGCCAAAAACATTCAGTACTTC | CASSQSGVAKNIQYF | 15 | TRBV4-3 | - | TRBJ2-4 | -
TGTGCCAGCAGTTTAACGAGGGGCCCGGGACTCATCTACGAGCAGTACTTC | CASSLTRGPGLIYEQYF | 17 | TRBV6-2/TRBV6-3 | - | TRBJ2-7 | -
TGTGCCAGTAGTATCGACAGGGCAGATACGCAGTATTTT | CASSIDRADTQYF | 13 | TRBV19 | TRBD1 | TRBJ2-3 | many
TGCGCCAGCAGCCATGGGACTGCCCGGGGCACTGAAGCTTTCTTT | CASSHGTARGTEAFF | 15 | TRBV5-1 | - | TRBJ1-1 | few
TGCGCCAGCAGCACCACAACCGGGACAGGGTCCTATAATTCACCCCTCCACTTT | CASSTTTGTGSYNSPLHF | 18 | TRBV5-1 | TRBD1 | TRBJ1-6 | few
TGTGCCAGCAGAACCGGCCGAGTTTCCCACGGAGAGACCCAGTACTTC | CASRTGRVSHGETQYF | 16 | TRBV28 | - | TRBJ2-5 | few
TGTGCCAGCAGCTCCCGGGCGGGAACTAGAGATACGCAGTATTTT | CASSSRAGTRDTQYF | 15 | TRBV7-2 | - | TRBJ2-3 | -
TGCAGCGTTGAATCTGTCGGAGCCACTGAAGCTTTCTTT | CSVESVGATEAFF | 13 | TRBV29-1 | - | TRBJ1-1 | -
TGTGCCAGCAGCCAAGAGGGCGGGGATAGCTCCTACGAGCAGTACTTC | CASSQEGGDSSYEQYF | 16 | TRBV4-2 | - | TRBJ2-7 | -
TGTGCCAGCAGGCGGGACAGGGGTTCGACCTACGAGCAGTACTTC | CASRRDRGSTYEQYF | 15 | TRBV7-9 | TRBD1 | TRBJ2-7 | -
TGTGCCAGCAGTTTAACCCCCTCGGGCGGGAGGTCTAATGAGCAGTTCTTC | CASSLTPSGGRSNEQFF | 17 | TRBV28 | TRBD2 | TRBJ2-1 | -
TGCGCCAGCAGCTTGGCCGGGCGGGAGGCCTACGAGCAGTACTTC | CASSLAGREAYEQYF | 15 | TRBV5-1 | TRBD2 | TRBJ2-7 | -
TGTGCCAGCAGCCAAGGAAGGCTAGCGGGGGGGGTAGCCCAGTACTTC | CASSQGRLAGGVAQYF | 16 | TRBV3-1 | TRBD2 | TRBJ2-5 | -
TGTGCCAGCAGCTTAGTAACTAGCGGGACTCAGTTCTTC | CASSLVTSGTQFF | 13 | TRBV7-7 | TRBD2 | TRBJ2-1 | few
TGTGCCAGCAGTTACTCTTGGGAAGAGACCCAGTACTTC | CASSYSWEETQYF | 13 | TRBV6-5 | - | TRBJ2-5 | -
TGTGCCACCAGCAGAGATTCCGCAAGGGAGCCGCAGTACTTC | CATSRDSAREPQYF | 14 | TRBV15 | - | TRBJ2-7 | -
TGTGCCAGCAGCCAAGATAAAAGGGAGGTCCAAGAGACCCAGTACTTC | CASSQDKREVQETQYF | 16 | TRBV3-1 | - | TRBJ2-5 | -
TGCAGTGCTAGAGATTTTGTCCGACAGGATCCTGGCTACGAGCAGTACTTC | CSARDFVRQDPGYEQYF | 17 | TRBV20-1 | - | TRBJ2-7 | many
TGTGCCAGCAGCTTAGCCTTCGACCGCTTTAGCTCTGGAAACACCATATATTTT | CASSLAFDRFSSGNTIYF | 18 | TRBV7-2 | - | TRBJ1-3 | few
TGTGCCAGCAGCGCACTAGTTCTTCCCCACAATGAGCAGTTCTTC | CASSALVLPHNEQFF | 15 | TRBV13 | - | TRBJ2-1 | -
TGTGCCAGCAGTTACGCGGTCGGGACAGGGGACGAAAAACTGTTTTTT | CASSYAVGTGDEKLFF | 16 | TRBV6-2/TRBV6-3 | TRBD1 | TRBJ1-4 | few
TGTGCCAGCAGTCATCGACTGGGTATAAGCTCCTACAATGAGCAGTTCTTC | CASSHRLGISSYNEQFF | 17 | TRBV6-5 | - | TRBJ2-1 | few